This T cell receptor (beta chain) comes out of a study of technical replicates of blood from a handful of donors. The table came from immunoSEQ multiplex PCR; TCRdb's copy has only in-frame clones and leaves some out. The profile covers 72,000 or so clones, with roughly 94% appearing a single time and about 0.4% taken by the ten largest. The CDR3 is 16 amino acids. Germline V CDR1 and CDR2: LNHNV, YYDKDF (reference sequence). The ends were cut back, 3 bases at V and 1 base at J, with 15 bases in the middle. This clonotype was obtained from a human donor in good health. The specimen sequenced was T cells isolated from PBMCs. This rearrangement joins TRBV15 to TRBJ2-5; possibly TRBD2 for D (6 bases). The CDR3 coding sequence is TGTGCCACCAGCAGCCCAGATAGCGGTATCCAAGAGACCCAGTACTTC. This gives the protein CATSSPDSGIQETQYF. Filled out from reference TRBV15 and TRBJ2-5, the complete variable domain reads DAMVIQNPRYQVTQFGKPVTLSCSQTLNHNVMYWYQQKSSQAPKLLFHYYDKDFNNEADTPDNFQSRRPNTSFCFLDIRSPGLGDTAMYLCATSSPDSGIQETQYFGPGTRLLVL.